A single sample gave rise to the 19 T cell receptor beta chains below, sequenced in a study of shared clonotypes between healthy human individuals (dated by TCRdb to 2020 to 2021). The library was made by the immunoSEQ multiplex PCR assay. The table was pulled from immuneACCESS by TCRdb, which kept in-frame rearrangements only. Such tables lose some clones; where checked, under half of the loss comes from unresolved V genes, and the rest has no known cause. The sample table records millions of clones; approximately 93% of these occur just once. 0.35% to 0.45% of the sample comes from the top ten. The specimen sequenced was naive CD4+ T cells from PBMCs. The cell subset or site label of this sample denotes: CD45RA+ positively selected. All receptors come from a man aged 18 to 35 in good health. Some clones in this sample may be carry-over from other donors' samples.

This chain joins TRBV7-9 and TRBJ2-3; the D is unclear. The CDR3 consists of 15 residues. Germline V gene data show CDR1 as SEHNR and CDR2 as FQNEAQ (reference sequence). V lost 2 bases to trimming and J lost 0 bases, with 9 bases between them. The DNA of the CDR3 is TGTGCCAGCAGCTTATTTGACGGCAGCACAGATACGCAGTATTTT. It is translated as CASSLFDGSTDTQYF.

The chain employs TRBV5-1 and TRBJ2-7, with a possible D match to TRBD1 (6 bases). V dropped 0 bases and J dropped 5 bases, with 15 bases sitting between them. CDR1 is SGHRS, CDR2 YFSETQ, per germline. This CDR3 contains 15 residues. CDR3 region: CASSLEFRGWDEQYF. CDR3 DNA sequence: TGCGCCAGCAGCTTGGAATTCAGGGGATGGGACGAGCAGTACTTC.

The chain carries TRBV6-1 and TRBJ2-5, with D unclear. The CDR3 consists of 14 residues. The V end was cut by 2 bases, the J end by 5 bases, with 12 bases between. CDR1 and CDR2 (germline): MNHNS, SASEGT. The chain's CDR3 is CASSEKAGWETQYF. The CDR3 DNA is TGTGCCAGCAGTGAAAAGGCAGGATGGGAGACCCAGTACTTC.

This clone was detected a few times. This sequence joins TRBV2 and TRBJ1-1; 9 nucleotides agree with TRBD1. Germline lookup yields CDR1 SNHLY and CDR2 FYNNEI. The CDR3 contains 14 residues. V shed 8 bases, J shed 5 bases, and the junction held 9 bases outside the gene matches. CDR3 protein: CASGNRGQGTEAFF. The CDR3, as DNA: TGTGCCAGCGGGAACAGGGGGCAGGGAACTGAAGCTTTCTTT.

The chain carries TRBV9 and TRBJ2-3, with TRBD2 matching 13 bases. Trimming removed 3 bases from V and 2 bases from J; junction bases left unmatched: 6. Germline CDR1 SGDLS, CDR2 YYNGEE. The CDR3 has 17 amino acids. The CDR3: CASSEAGLAGFTDTQYF. The CDR3, as DNA: TGTGCCAGCAGCGAGGCGGGACTAGCGGGATTCACAGATACGCAGTATTTT.

This rearrangement joins TRBV9 to TRBJ1-5; D is uncertain. The germline gives CDR1 SGDLS, CDR2 YYNGEE. The V and J ends lost 2 bases and 4 bases respectively, with 13 bases between them. This CDR3 contains 15 residues. CDR3 DNA: TGTGCCAGCAGCGTTAACGGATTTGGGAATCAGCCCCAGCATTTT. This codes for CASSVNGFGNQPQHF.

The rearrangement uses TRBV27 and TRBJ2-1, with D perhaps given as TRBD1 or TRBD2 (5 bases each). The CDR3 length is 15 residues. Trimming shortened V by 7 bases and J by 0 bases, and 13 bases separated the two germline ends. From germline, CDR1 is MNHEY and CDR2 SMNVEV (reference sequence). This chain's CDR3 is CASNSGTYSYNEQFF. DNA of the CDR3: TGTGCCAGCAATTCCGGGACGTACTCCTACAATGAGCAGTTCTTC.

The V call is TRBV19, the J call TRBJ2-7; TRBD2 matches 9 bases. The CDR3 length is 14 residues. J was trimmed by 3 bases and V by 1 base; bases with no gene match: 1. Germline loops: CDR1 LNHDA, CDR2 SQIVND (reference sequence). The CDR3, as DNA: TGTGCCAGTAGTATAGGGACTAGCGACTACGAGCAGTACTTC. Its translation is CASSIGTSDYEQYF.

V and J are TRBV28 and TRBJ2-1, with 7 positions matching TRBD1. This CDR3 is built from 15 residues. The V gene's germline CDR1 is MDHEN and CDR2 SYDVKM. V was pared by 5 bases and J by 7 bases, with 11 bases of the junction left unmatched. The CDR3 loop reads CASSTPGQSVNEQFF. CDR3 sequence (DNA): TGTGCCAGCAGTACCCCGGGACAGTCTGTGAATGAGCAGTTCTTC.

The J gene is TRBJ2-5, the V gene TRBV30; TRBD1 matches at 12 bases. This CDR3 is 17 amino acids long. Germline CDR1 is GTSNPN and CDR2 is SVGIG (reference sequence). V lost 3 bases, J lost 3 bases, and 11 bases stayed unmatched. The CDR3 DNA sequence: TGTGCCTGGAGGCCGATAGGGACAGGGGGCTCAAAAGAGACCCAGTACTTC. It encodes CAWRPIGTGGSKETQYF.

The chain recombines TRBV28 with TRBJ1-4, with 10 bases identical to TRBD1. The CDR3 runs 16 residues. V was pared by 8 bases and J by 0 bases, with 6 bases of the junction left unmatched. The germline V gene has CDR1 MDHEN and CDR2 SYDVKM. In DNA, the CDR3 is TGTGCCAGCTCCCGGGGGACAGGGGCAACTAATGAAAAACTGTTTTTT. The encoded protein is CASSRGTGATNEKLFF.

This chain joins TRBV15 and TRBJ1-1, with 7 bases matching TRBD1. Germline CDR1 LNHNV, CDR2 YYDKDF (reference sequence). The junction had 5 bases not matched to a gene; V was cut back by 0 bases and J by 4 bases. The CDR3 spans 15 residues. The CDR3 loop reads CATSREDRRSTEAFF. CDR3 DNA: TGTGCCACCAGCAGAGAGGACAGGCGGAGCACTGAAGCTTTCTTT.

The chain employs TRBV11-1 and TRBJ1-4, with TRBD1 matching over 9 bases. The CDR3 sequence is 14 residues long. V was pared by 5 bases and J by 7 bases, with 5 bases of the junction left unmatched. Per the germline V gene, CDR1 is SGHAT and CDR2 is FQDESV (reference sequence). Here the CDR3 DNA reads TGTGCCAGCAGCCCGGGACAGGGTGCTGAAAAACTGTTTTTT. As protein: CASSPGQGAEKLFF.

The rearrangement links TRBV7-6 to TRBJ2-1; 7 bases align to TRBD2. Germline CDR1 and CDR2: SGHVS and FNYEAQ. Unmatched junction bases numbered 8, after V lost 5 bases and J lost 10 bases. The length of the CDR3 is 13 residues. The CDR3 region has the DNA TGTGCCAGCAGCGCGGGACTACCTTCCGAGCAGTTCTTC. This encodes CASSAGLPSEQFF.

CDR3 coding DNA: TGTGCCAGCAGCCCTAGCGGGCTGGGGGGTGAGCAGTTCTTC. As protein: CASSPSGLGGEQFF. The V call is TRBV11-2, the J call TRBJ2-1; 8 bases are shared with TRBD2. Per the germline V gene, CDR1 is SGHAT and CDR2 is FQNNGV. V shed 5 bases and J 9 bases; nucleotides not matched to a gene: 9. The CDR3 runs to 14 residues.

V and J are TRBV11-2 and TRBJ2-7, with D unresolved. This CDR3 contains 14 residues. Per the germline V gene, CDR1 is SGHAT and CDR2 is FQNNGV. The V gene lost 2 bases and the J gene lost 1 base, with 9 bases spanning the gap. The CDR3 sequence: CASSLIVTSYEQYF. The DNA for the CDR3 is TGTGCCAGCAGCTTAATAGTGACGTCCTACGAGCAGTACTTC.

The rearrangement uses TRBV27 and TRBJ2-1, with TRBD2 identical over 14 bases. CDR3 length equals 16 residues. The V gene end was trimmed by 3 bases and the J gene end by 9 bases; junction bases not matched to a gene: 7. The germline gives CDR1 MNHEY, CDR2 SMNVEV (reference sequence). This CDR3 is CASSFGGLAGASEQFF. The CDR3 DNA follows: TGTGCCAGCAGTTTTGGGGGACTAGCGGGAGCTTCTGAGCAGTTCTTC.

This chain connects TRBV7-8 to TRBJ2-7; D is perhaps TRBD2 (5 bases). Trimming stripped 3 bases from V and 3 bases from J, with 15 bases between. CDR3 length: 15 amino acids. The germline gives CDR1 SGHVS, CDR2 FQNEAQ. DNA of the CDR3: TGTGCCAGCAGCTTCGGAGATATCACTAGCTACGAGCAGTACTTC. Its protein product is CASSFGDITSYEQYF.

This clone was counted between two and nine times. The rearrangement links TRBV5-1 to TRBJ1-1, with D unclear. The germline V gene encodes CDR1 SGHRS and CDR2 YFSETQ. V lost 1 base, J lost 0 bases, and 7 bases lay in between. The CDR3 totals 14 residues. The CDR3 DNA reads TGCGCCAGCAGCTTGTGGGCGGTGAACACTGAAGCTTTCTTT. Amino acid sequence: CASSLWAVNTEAFF.